The TCR beta chain described here comes from a study of shared clonotypes between healthy human individuals. Clones were read by immunoSEQ multiplex PCR, and TCRdb kept only the in-frame ones, dropping some. The sample holds more than 400,000 clones; around 73% are singletons and the top ten take 9.5% to 15%. Specimen: PBMCs. The receptor's source is a woman aged 35 to 49 in good health. Some clones in this sample may be carry-over from other donors' samples.

The chain's CDR3 is CASSYKTGTQATNEKLFF. The CDR3 DNA follows: TGTGCCAGCAGTTACAAAACCGGGACTCAAGCAACTAATGAAAAACTGTTTTTT. The genes are TRBV27 and TRBJ1-4; tentative D call: TRBD1 (5 bases). V was cut by 4 bases and J by 0 bases, with 18 bases left in between. The germline CDR1 and CDR2 sequences are MNHEY and SMNVEV (reference sequence). The CDR3 runs to 18 residues.